A single sample gave rise to the 31 T cell receptor beta chains below, sequenced in a study of regulatory T cells in long-lasting Graves disease. Researchers made TCR beta libraries by using iRepertoire HTBI primers and running Arm-PCR on CDR3 regions. TCRdb reprocessed the multiplex PCR reads via MiXCR and lists one record per CDR3 protein. The sample carries over 650,000 distinct CDR3 sequences, about 30% recorded once. Time point here: persistent/refractory GD, antithyroid drugs over 5 years with positive TRAb. Generation of the TCR library employed RNA extracted from PBMCs. The material was peripheral blood mononuclear cells (PBMCs), obtained when the disease was refractory, from a patient treated with antithyroid drugs. These receptor sequences come from a female donor with Graves disease.

This clonotype was detected only a few times. The V and J genes are TRBV29-1 and TRBJ1-1; TRBD1 agrees at 11 bases. Germline-derived CDR1 and CDR2 are SQVTM and ANQGSEA. This CDR3 region has 13 residues. CDR3 nucleotide sequence: TGCAGTGCTCGGACAGGGGGCAATACTGAAGCTTTCTTT. Protein sequence: CSARTGGNTEAFF.

The chain combines TRBV6-1 with TRBJ2-7, with D perhaps being TRBD1 or TRBD2 (5 bases each). Germline CDR1 MNHNS, CDR2 SASEGT. With 2 bases removed from V and 6 bases from J, the gap between germline ends came to 14 bases. The CDR3 sequence is 14 residues long. CDR3 in amino acids: CASSEIRGRAEQYF. In DNA form, the CDR3 reads TGTGCCAGCAGTGAAATCCGGGGCAGGGCCGAGCAGTACTTC.

The rearrangement links TRBV12-5 to TRBJ1-1; a possible D gene is TRBD1 (5 bases). This CDR3 is 12 amino acids long. Trimming stripped 6 bases from V and 8 bases from J, with 13 bases between. Germline loops: CDR1 LGHNT, CDR2 FRNRAP. As DNA, the CDR3 is TGTGCTAGTGGGGCAGGGATTAGGGAAGCTTTCTTT. Its translation: CASGAGIREAFF.

V gene TRBV6-1 combines with J gene TRBJ1-5; no definite D call. This CDR3 contains 15 residues. CDR1 is MNHNS, CDR2 SASEGT, per germline. With 2 bases removed from V and 0 bases from J, the gap between germline ends came to 8 bases. CDR3 sequence (DNA): TGTGCCAGCAGTGAAATACGGAATAGCAATCAGCCCCAGCATTTT. Translated, it gives CASSEIRNSNQPQHF.

A few counts support this clonotype. The chain is built from TRBV12-3 or TRBV12-4 and TRBJ1-1; D possibly corresponds to TRBD1 (5 bases). V lost 1 base and J 4 bases, leaving 10 bases between the germline ends. The CDR3 length is 14 residues. CDR3 nucleotides: TGTGCCAGCAGTTTAGTCCCAGGGCTCACTGAAGCTTTCTTT. It is translated as CASSLVPGLTEAFF.

The chain carries TRBV29-1 and TRBJ1-5; no firm D call. Germline V gene sequence: CDR1 SQVTM, CDR2 ANQGSEA. Trimming cost V 4 bases and J 1 base, with 8 bases left between them. The CDR3 runs 13 residues. The CDR3 spells CSVVAGSNQPQHF. The CDR3 coding sequence is TGCAGCGTTGTCGCGGGGAGCAATCAGCCCCAGCATTTT.

The rearrangement links TRBV4-1 to TRBJ1-5; D is uncertain. This CDR3 comprises 13 residues. Germline CDR1 and CDR2: MGHRA and YSYEKL. Trimming cost V 3 bases and J 6 bases, with 9 bases left between them. CDR3 sequence (DNA): TGCGCCAGCAGCCAGATAGGGCTTCAGCCCCAGCATTTT. Translation: CASSQIGLQPQHF.

This chain joins TRBV11-3 and TRBJ2-2; a weak D match, TRBD1 (6 bases). Germline V gene lookup returns CDR1 SGHNT and CDR2 YENEEA. The V gene lost 1 base and the J gene lost 2 bases, with 14 bases spanning the gap. This CDR3 region has 17 residues. The CDR3 loop is CASSLGETGYNTGELFF. As DNA, the CDR3 is TGTGCCAGCAGCTTAGGGGAGACAGGTTACAACACCGGGGAGCTGTTTTTT.

This clonotype was counted between two and nine times. The chain links TRBV12-3 or TRBV12-4 to TRBJ2-7; 8 nucleotides align to TRBD1. Losses at the gene ends were 2 bases for V and 5 bases for J; bases not matched to a gene: 14. This CDR3 region has 17 residues. CDR3 in amino acids: CASSLRREGRGPHEQYF. CDR3 in DNA: TGTGCCAGCAGTTTAAGGAGAGAGGGCAGGGGGCCCCACGAGCAGTACTTC.

This chain joins TRBV12-3 or TRBV12-4 and TRBJ2-3, with 14 bases that match TRBD2. Losses at the gene ends were 3 bases for V and 2 bases for J; bases not matched to a gene: 4. This CDR3 has 17 amino acids. The CDR3 region is CASSFLTSGRATDTQYF. The CDR3 DNA follows: TGTGCCAGCAGTTTTTTGACTAGCGGGAGGGCCACAGATACGCAGTATTTT.

In this sample, this clonotype turned up many times. In DNA form, the CDR3 reads TGTGCCAGCAGTTACCGAACCTCAGAGACCCAGTACTTC. Protein sequence: CASSYRTSETQYF. The rearrangement uses TRBV6-9 and TRBJ2-5; D is unresolved. Germline V gene sequence: CDR1 MNHGY, CDR2 SVAAGI. The length of the CDR3 is 13 residues. V shed 3 bases and J shed 4 bases, with 9 bases lying between them.

Worth noting for this clonotype: This may be a read error, as it is one base from a much larger clone. The CDR3 is CASSLEGSQETQYF. In nucleotides, the CDR3 is TGTGCCAGCAGCTTAGAAGGCAGCCAAGAGACCCAGTACTTC. This rearrangement joins TRBV11-1 to TRBJ2-5, with D unclear. The CDR3 is made up of 14 amino acids. The V gene's germline CDR1 is SGHAT and CDR2 FQDESV (reference sequence). Trimming left V 1 base short and J 1 base short, with 7 bases between.

The genes are TRBV7-9 and TRBJ1-5, with D possibly TRBD1 on 5 matching bases. Germline V lookup: CDR1 SEHNR, CDR2 FQNEAQ (reference sequence). This CDR3 is 18 amino acids long. Trimming removed 5 bases at V and 0 bases at J, with 20 bases between. The CDR3 is CASSPPYKRDSSNQPQHF. CDR3 sequence (DNA): TGTGCCAGCAGCCCACCCTATAAGCGGGACTCTAGCAATCAGCCCCAGCATTTT.

This chain joins TRBV4-1 and TRBJ1-2; 10 positions agree with TRBD1. The germline V gene has CDR1 MGHRA and CDR2 YSYEKL. V lost 1 base and J lost 3; bases outside the gene matches: 2. This CDR3 is built from 15 residues. The CDR3 nucleotides are TGCGCCAGCAGCCAAGGGACAGGGGGATACTATGGCTACACCTTC. This sequence encodes CASSQGTGGYYGYTF.

In this sample, this clonotype turned up many times. The rearrangement joins TRBV7-9 to TRBJ1-2; 9 positions match TRBD1. J gave up 3 bases and V 4 bases, and 0 bases lay outside the gene matches. The CDR3 runs to 13 residues. Per germline, CDR1 SEHNR and CDR2 FQNEAQ (reference sequence). The CDR3 DNA is TGTGCCAGCAGCTGGGACAGGGACTATGGCTACACCTTC. Residues: CASSWDRDYGYTF.

V and J are TRBV27 and TRBJ1-5, with unresolved D. The CDR3 spans 16 residues. V lost 0 bases and J 0 bases, leaving 9 bases between the germline ends. The germline gives CDR1 MNHEY, CDR2 SMNVEV (reference sequence). CDR3: CASSLSGVNSNQPQHF. CDR3 DNA sequence: TGTGCCAGCAGTTTATCGGGTGTGAATAGCAATCAGCCCCAGCATTTT.

This clonotype has more than one count but fewer than ten. The rearrangement uses TRBV10-3 and TRBJ1-1; no clear D. Germline V gene lookup returns CDR1 ENHRY and CDR2 SYGVKD. The CDR3 has 12 residues. The V end lost 6 bases, the J end lost 1 base, and 6 bases lay between the germline ends. The CDR3 sequence: CAIRRQNTEAFF. As DNA, the CDR3 is TGTGCCATCAGGCGACAGAACACTGAAGCTTTCTTT.

This clonotype appeared a few times. The gene calls are TRBV27 and TRBJ2-7; TRBD1 matches 7 bases. Looked up from germline, CDR1 is MNHEY and CDR2 is SMNVEV (reference sequence). V lost 3 bases, J lost 0 bases, and 11 bases stayed unmatched. This CDR3 has 17 residues. CDR3 residues: CASSFLRPTGSSYEQYF. CDR3 DNA: TGTGCCAGCAGTTTTCTCAGACCGACAGGGAGCTCCTACGAGCAGTACTTC.

The V call is TRBV30, the J call TRBJ2-7; 14 nucleotides match TRBD2. This CDR3 spans 17 amino acids. Germline V gene lookup returns CDR1 GTSNPN and CDR2 SVGIG (reference sequence). Trimming cost V 1 base and J 0 bases; bases outside gene matches: 5. The CDR3 sequence is CAWSGGTSGRLSYEQYF. CDR3 in DNA: TGTGCCTGGAGTGGGGGGACTAGCGGGAGACTCTCCTACGAGCAGTACTTC.

The table lists this clonotype with a few counts. J is TRBJ1-5 and V is TRBV19; a possible D gene is TRBD1 (5 bases). Germline V gives CDR1 LNHDA, CDR2 SQIVND (reference sequence). The CDR3 has 14 amino acids. Between the trimmed V and J ends, which lost 9 bases and 8 bases, there was a span of 20 bases. CDR3 protein: CASRHGGFKEPQHF. The DNA for the CDR3 is TGTGCCAGCCGTCACGGGGGGTTCAAGGAGCCCCAGCATTTT.

This clonotype was recorded a few times. Mismatch with germline at one junction end may stem from a read error. The chain joins TRBV9 to TRBJ2-7; D is undetermined. Germline-derived CDR1 and CDR2 are SGDLS and YYNGEE. The length of the CDR3 is 15 residues. The CDR3 DNA reads TGTGCCAGCAGCGTCGGTGTACAATCCCTATACGAGCGGTACTTC. Protein sequence: CASSVGVQSLYERYF.

V usage is TRBV19 and J usage is TRBJ2-7, with D possibly being TRBD2 (6 bases). The CDR3 loop spans 12 amino acids. V lost 6 bases, J lost 5 bases, and 11 bases lay in between. The germline V gene encodes CDR1 LNHDA and CDR2 SQIVND (reference sequence). The CDR3 sequence is CASRGGINEQYF. As DNA, the CDR3 is TGTGCCAGTAGAGGCGGGATCAACGAGCAGTACTTC. The variable domain in full, with the rest retrieved from reference TRBV19 and TRBJ2-7, is DGGITQSPKYLFRKEGQNVTLSCEQNLNHDAMYWYRQDPGQGLRLIYYSQIVNDFQKGDIAEGYSVSREKKESFPLTVTSAQKNPTAFYLCASRGGINEQYFGPGTRLTVT.

With regard to this clonotype: One end of the junction does not line up with germline, which may come from a read error. This rearrangement joins TRBV2 to TRBJ2-4; no reliable D call. The CDR3 totals 15 residues. The germline CDR1 and CDR2 sequences are SNHLY and FYNNEI. This CDR3 reads CASSETWISNSGQNF. CDR3 in DNA: TGTGCCAGCAGTGAAACCTGGATCAGCAATTCGGGTCAAAACTTC.

As for this clonotype: A read error may be the cause here, since a much bigger clone is one base away. V usage is TRBV12-3 or TRBV12-4 and J usage is TRBJ1-1; tentatively, D is TRBD1 (6 bases). V was clipped by 5 bases and J by 5 bases, with 18 bases between them. This CDR3 region has 15 residues. In DNA form, the CDR3 reads TGTGCCAGCAGTCCTACCGGGACAAGGGGAACTGAAGCTTTCTTT. Its protein is CASSPTGTRGTEAFF.

The gene calls are TRBV3-1 and TRBJ1-2, with D perhaps TRBD1 (6 bases). The germline gives CDR1 LGHDT, CDR2 YNNKEL (reference sequence). The CDR3 is made up of 15 amino acids. The V gene lost 4 bases and the J gene lost 5 bases, with 17 bases spanning the gap. CDR3 sequence reads: CASSPPRAGEYGYTF. Written as DNA, the CDR3 is TGTGCCAGCAGCCCGCCTCGGGCAGGGGAATATGGCTACACCTTC.

This clonotype has a handful of counts. The genes are TRBV12-3 or TRBV12-4 and TRBJ1-2, with TRBD1 identical over 8 bases. The J segment lost 8 bases and the V segment lost 6 bases, leaving 8 bases of the junction unmatched. The CDR3 sequence is 13 residues long. CDR3: CASSQDRVGGYTF. The CDR3 nucleotides read TGTGCCAGCAGCCAGGACAGGGTAGGCGGCTACACCTTC.

The J gene is TRBJ1-1, the V gene TRBV27; tentatively, D is TRBD1 (6 bases). Trimming cost V 7 bases and J 6 bases, with 15 bases left between them. Per germline, CDR1 MNHEY and CDR2 SMNVEV (reference sequence). The CDR3 loop spans 13 amino acids. CDR3 in amino acids: CASTPSGASEAFF. The CDR3 DNA reads as TGTGCCAGCACTCCTTCGGGGGCATCTGAAGCTTTCTTT.

This clonotype was counted between two and nine times. This chain links TRBV27 with TRBJ1-6; possibly TRBD1 for D (5 bases). Trimming shortened V by 6 bases and J by 4 bases, and 16 bases separated the two germline ends. This CDR3 region has 16 residues. CDR1 MNHEY and CDR2 SMNVEV come from the germline V gene (reference sequence). CDR3 protein: CASSAGAGAYNSPLHF. CDR3 sequence (DNA): TGTGCCAGCAGCGCGGGAGCCGGGGCGTATAATTCACCCCTCCACTTT.

The CDR3 DNA reads TGCAGCGTGAGACACAAAAGAAACACTGAAGCTTTCTTT. Its protein is CSVRHKRNTEAFF. V gene TRBV29-1 combines with J gene TRBJ1-1; D not certain. This CDR3 comprises 13 residues. V was trimmed by 6 bases and J by 2 bases, leaving 13 bases between them. Germline assignment: CDR1 SQVTM and CDR2 ANQGSEA. Combining the CDR3 with reference TRBV29-1 and TRBJ1-1 gives the whole variable domain SAVISQKPSRDICQRGTSLTIQCQVDSQVTMMFWYRQQPGQSLTLIATANQGSEATYESGFVIDKFPISRPNLTFSTLTVSNMSPEDSSIYLCSVRHKRNTEAFFGQGTRLTVV.

This clonotype has a handful of counts. The chain links TRBV12-3 or TRBV12-4 to TRBJ1-3; a possible D gene is TRBD1 (6 bases). This CDR3 has 15 residues. V gave up 6 bases and J gave up 1 base, with 13 bases separating them. The CDR3 here is CASRLDRLSGNTIYF. In DNA form, the CDR3 reads TGTGCCAGCAGACTTGACAGGCTATCTGGAAACACCATATATTTT.

This clonotype was counted a few times. The V gene is TRBV2, the J gene TRBJ1-2; no reliable D call. Trimming shortened V by 6 bases and J by 4 bases, and 15 bases separated the two germline ends. CDR3 length: 14 residues. The V gene's germline CDR1 is SNHLY and CDR2 FYNNEI. CDR3 region: CASRTTRTTYGYTF. In DNA, the CDR3 is TGTGCCAGCAGGACGACACGTACGACCTATGGCTACACCTTC.